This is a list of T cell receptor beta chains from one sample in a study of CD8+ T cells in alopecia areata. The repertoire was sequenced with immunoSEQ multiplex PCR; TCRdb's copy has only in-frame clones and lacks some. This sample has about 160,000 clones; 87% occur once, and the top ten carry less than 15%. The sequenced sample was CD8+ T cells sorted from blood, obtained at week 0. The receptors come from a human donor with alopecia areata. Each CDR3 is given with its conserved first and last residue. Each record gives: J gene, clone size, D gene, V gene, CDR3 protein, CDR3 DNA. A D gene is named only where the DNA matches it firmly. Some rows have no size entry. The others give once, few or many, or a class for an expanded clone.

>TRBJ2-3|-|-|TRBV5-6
CASSLPFSDGTDTQYF
TGTGCCAGCAGCTTGCCGTTTTCGGACGGCACAGATACGCAGTATTTT
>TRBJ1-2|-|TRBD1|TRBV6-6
CASSYSDRGYGYTF
TGTGCCAGCAGTTACTCCGACAGGGGCTATGGCTACACCTTC
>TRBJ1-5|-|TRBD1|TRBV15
CATSRRTGGAGNQPQHF
TGTGCCACCAGCCGAAGGACAGGGGGCGCCGGCAATCAGCCCCAGCATTTT
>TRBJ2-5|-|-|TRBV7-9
CASSLQETQYF
TGTGCCAGCAGCTTACAGGAGACCCAGTACTTC
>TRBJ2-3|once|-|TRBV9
CASSDMYTQYF
TGTGCCAGCAGCGATATGTATACGCAGTATTTT
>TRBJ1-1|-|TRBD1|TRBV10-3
CAISESTGTATEAFF
TGTGCCATCAGTGAGTCGACAGGGACGGCGACTGAAGCTTTCTTT
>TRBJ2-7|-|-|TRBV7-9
CASSSGTDSYEQYF
TGTGCCAGCAGCTCGGGGACGGACTCCTACGAGCAGTACTTC
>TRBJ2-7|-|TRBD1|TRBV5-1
CASTGQGYPYEQYF
TGCGCCAGCACCGGACAGGGGTACCCCTACGAGCAGTACTTC
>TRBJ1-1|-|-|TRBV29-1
CSVSRVTEAFF
TGCAGCGTCAGTCGGGTCACTGAAGCTTTCTTT
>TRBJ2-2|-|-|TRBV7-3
CASSLIPGETGTKNTGELFF
TGTGCCAGCAGCTTAATCCCAGGGGAGACGGGGACCAAGAACACCGGGGAGCTGTTTTTT
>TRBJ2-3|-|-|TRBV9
CASSPRAIENTDTQYF
TGTGCCAGCAGCCCCCGGGCCATAGAAAACACAGATACGCAGTATTTT
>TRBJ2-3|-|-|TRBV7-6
CASSLSDTQYF
TGTGCCAGCAGCTTAAGCGATACGCAGTATTTT
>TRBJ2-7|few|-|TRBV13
CASSSSGGAYEQYF
TGTGCCAGCAGCTCCTCTGGGGGGGCTTACGAGCAGTACTTC
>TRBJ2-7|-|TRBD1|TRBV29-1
CSVEEGGTGLNEQYF
TGCAGCGTTGAAGAGGGGGGGACAGGGCTTAACGAGCAGTACTTC
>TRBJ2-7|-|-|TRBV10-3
CAISESSATVEQYF
TGTGCCATCAGTGAGTCGAGTGCTACCGTGGAGCAGTACTTC
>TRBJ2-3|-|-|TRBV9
CASGDTQYF
TGTGCCAGCGGGGATACGCAGTATTTT
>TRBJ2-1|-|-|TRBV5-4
CASSSSVNEQFF
TGTGCCAGCAGCTCCAGTGTTAATGAGCAGTTCTTC
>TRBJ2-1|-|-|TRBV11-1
CASRSRGFNEQFF
TGTGCCAGCAGATCTAGGGGTTTCAATGAGCAGTTCTTC
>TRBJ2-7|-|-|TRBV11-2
CASSLDYEQYF
TGTGCCAGCAGCTTAGACTACGAGCAGTACTTC
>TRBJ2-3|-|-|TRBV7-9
CASSSPFRADTQYF
TGTGCCAGCAGCTCACCATTCCGGGCAGATACGCAGTATTTT
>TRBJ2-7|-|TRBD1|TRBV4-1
CASSQGDSSPYEQYF
TGCGCCAGCAGCCAAGGGGACAGTTCTCCCTACGAGCAGTACTTC
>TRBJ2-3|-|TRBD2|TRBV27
CASSTYSLAGGDTQYF
TGTGCCAGCAGTACCTACTCACTAGCGGGGGGAGATACGCAGTATTTT
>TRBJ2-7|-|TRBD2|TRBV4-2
CASSQEGGLAGTYEQYF
TGTGCCAGCAGCCAAGAAGGGGGACTAGCGGGGACCTACGAGCAGTACTTC
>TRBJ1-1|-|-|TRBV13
CASSLGDSLEAFF
TGTGCCAGCAGCTTAGGGGACAGCCTTGAAGCTTTCTTT
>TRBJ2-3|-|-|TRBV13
CASSLGQGPTDAQYF
TGTGCCAGCAGCTTAGGGCAAGGCCCCACAGATGCGCAGTATTTT
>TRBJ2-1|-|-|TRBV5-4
CASSLGGYKYNEQFF
TGTGCCAGCAGCTTGGGAGGGTATAAGTACAATGAGCAGTTCTTC
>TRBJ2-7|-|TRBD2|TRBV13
CASSLGLGRGNEQYF
TGTGCCAGCAGCCTCGGCCTCGGGAGGGGAAACGAGCAGTACTTC
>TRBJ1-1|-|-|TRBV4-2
CASSQEGDSNTEAFF
TGTGCCAGCAGCCAAGAGGGGGACTCGAACACTGAAGCTTTCTTT
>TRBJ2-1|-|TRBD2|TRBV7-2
CASSRRRGAYNEQFF
TGTGCCAGCAGCCGAAGGCGGGGGGCGTACAATGAGCAGTTCTTC
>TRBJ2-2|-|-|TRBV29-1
CSVEVLGVNTGELFF
TGCAGCGTTGAAGTTCTGGGGGTGAACACCGGGGAGCTGTTTTTT
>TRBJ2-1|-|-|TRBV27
CASTPGVMDEQFF
TGTGCCAGCACCCCCGGGGTCATGGATGAGCAGTTCTTC
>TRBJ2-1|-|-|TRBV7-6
CASSLEIYNEQFF
TGTGCCAGCAGCTTAGAGATATACAATGAGCAGTTCTTC
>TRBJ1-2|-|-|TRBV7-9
CASSPVQSNYGYTF
TGTGCCAGCAGCCCCGTGCAGAGTAACTATGGCTACACCTTC
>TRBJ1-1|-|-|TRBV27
CASSSRTTEAFF
TGTGCCAGCAGTTCCCGGACAACTGAAGCTTTCTTT
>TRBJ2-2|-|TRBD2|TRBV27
CASSGTSGRTGELFF
TGTGCCAGCAGTGGGACTAGCGGGAGAACCGGGGAGCTGTTTTTT
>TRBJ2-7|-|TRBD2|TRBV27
CASSSGSWYEQYF
TGTGCCAGCAGTAGCGGGAGTTGGTACGAGCAGTACTTC
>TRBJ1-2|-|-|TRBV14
CASSQDLGQEANYGYTF
TGTGCCAGCAGCCAAGATCTAGGGCAGGAAGCTAACTATGGCTACACCTTC
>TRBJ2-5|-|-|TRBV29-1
CSVEEENNVPRETQYF
TGCAGCGTTGAGGAGGAAAATAACGTTCCGAGGGAGACCCAGTACTTC
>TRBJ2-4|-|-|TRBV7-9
CASSSDSYPEDIQYF
TGTGCCAGCAGCTCAGACTCTTACCCAGAGGACATTCAGTACTTC
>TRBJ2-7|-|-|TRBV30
CAWSGGEQYF
TGTGCCTGGAGTGGGGGCGAGCAGTACTTC
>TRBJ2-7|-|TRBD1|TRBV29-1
CSVDPGQGGEQYF
TGCAGCGTTGACCCCGGACAGGGTGGCGAGCAGTACTTC
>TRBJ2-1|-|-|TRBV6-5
CASSPNYNEQFF
TGTGCCAGCAGTCCCAACTACAATGAGCAGTTCTTC
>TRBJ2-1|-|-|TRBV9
CASSPLTSINEQFF
TGTGCCAGCAGCCCCCTGACTAGTATTAATGAGCAGTTCTTC
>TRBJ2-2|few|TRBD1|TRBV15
CATSRDRAAGELFF
TGTGCCACCAGCAGGGACAGGGCGGCCGGGGAGCTGTTTTTT
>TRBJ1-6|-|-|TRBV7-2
CASSLWPETLSPLHF
TGTGCCAGCAGCTTATGGCCGGAGACATTGTCACCCCTCCACTTT
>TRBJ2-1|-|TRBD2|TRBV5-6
CASSLALAGAYNEQFF
TGTGCCAGCAGCTTGGCCCTAGCGGGGGCCTACAATGAGCAGTTCTTC
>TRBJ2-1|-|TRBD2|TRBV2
CASRGPGTSGRDEQFF
TGTGCCAGCAGGGGACCAGGGACTAGCGGTAGGGATGAGCAGTTCTTC
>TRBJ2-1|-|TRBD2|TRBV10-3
CAISPGTRGNEQFF
TGTGCCATCAGTCCCGGGACTAGGGGCAATGAGCAGTTCTTC
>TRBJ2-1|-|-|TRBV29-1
CSVEGGLGVNEQFF
TGCAGCGTTGAAGGGGGTTTGGGGGTCAATGAGCAGTTCTTC